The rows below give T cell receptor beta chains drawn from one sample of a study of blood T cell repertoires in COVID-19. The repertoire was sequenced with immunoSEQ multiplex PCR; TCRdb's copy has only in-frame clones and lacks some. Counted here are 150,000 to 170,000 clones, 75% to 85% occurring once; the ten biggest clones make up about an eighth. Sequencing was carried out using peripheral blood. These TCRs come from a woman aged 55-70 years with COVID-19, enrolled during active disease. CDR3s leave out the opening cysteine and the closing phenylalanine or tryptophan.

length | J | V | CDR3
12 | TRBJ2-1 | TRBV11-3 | ASSSGISYNEQF
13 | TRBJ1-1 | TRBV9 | ASSARGGRNTEAF
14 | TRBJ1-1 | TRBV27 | ASSLSTGLRYTEAF
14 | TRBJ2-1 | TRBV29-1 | SVDEGLAGGWDEQF
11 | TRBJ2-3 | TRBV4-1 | ASSQVAGATQY
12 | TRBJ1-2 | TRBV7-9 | ASSSDRAGYGYT
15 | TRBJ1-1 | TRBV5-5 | ASSLTGGTAVNTEAF
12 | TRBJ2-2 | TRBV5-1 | ASRRGGSEGELF
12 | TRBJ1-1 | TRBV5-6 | ASSPPEGDTEAF
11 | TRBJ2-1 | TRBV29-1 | SVEISVYNEQF
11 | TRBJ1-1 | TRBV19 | ASSMSMNTEAF
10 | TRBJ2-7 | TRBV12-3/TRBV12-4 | ASSSLSYEQY
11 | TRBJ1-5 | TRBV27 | ASSGQSPQPQH
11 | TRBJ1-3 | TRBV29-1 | SAPVGAGNTIY
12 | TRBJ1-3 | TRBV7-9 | ASSRGQGGNTIY
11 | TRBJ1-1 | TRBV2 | ASTRQGYTEAF
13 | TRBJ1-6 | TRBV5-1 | ASSLDGTANSPLH
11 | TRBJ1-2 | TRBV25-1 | ASSYRDTYGYT
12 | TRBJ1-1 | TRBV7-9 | ASSPEAGGAEAF
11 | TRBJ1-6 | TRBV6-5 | ASRRQENSPLH
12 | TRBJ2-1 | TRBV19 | ASSIGQGAVEQF
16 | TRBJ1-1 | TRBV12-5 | ASGLGLGQGGGKTEAF
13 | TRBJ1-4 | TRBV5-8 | ASSLGLASYEKLF
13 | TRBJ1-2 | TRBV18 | ASSPRDLESYGYT
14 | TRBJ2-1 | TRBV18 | ASSPPAGVSYNEQF
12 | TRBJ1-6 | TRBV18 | ASSPQTGNSPLH
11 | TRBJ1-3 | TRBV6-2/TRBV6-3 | ASSSRSGNTIY